A selection of T cell receptor beta chains follows, all from one sample in a study of blood T cell repertoires in COVID-19. The repertoire was sequenced with immunoSEQ multiplex PCR; TCRdb's copy has only in-frame clones and lacks some. The sample consists of about 200,000 clones, just under 85% of them appearing once. Sequenced input: PBMCs or T cells enriched from blood (not recorded which). The source of these receptors is a man aged 40-50 years who had recovered from COVID-19. CDR3s include the opening cysteine and the closing phenylalanine or tryptophan. The D gene is left open where the match is weak. Size tells how often a clone was seen (once, few, many) or the class of an expanded clone, and some rows leave it out.

V gene: TRBV10-3
D gene: NA
J gene: TRBJ1-1
clone size: NA
CDR3 protein: CATLAGNTEAFF
CDR3 DNA: TGTGCCACCTTAGCGGGGAACACTGAAGCTTTCTTT

V gene: TRBV18
D gene: NA
J gene: TRBJ1-1
clone size: NA
CDR3 protein: CASSPPWGKGGTEAFF
CDR3 DNA: TGTGCCAGCTCACCACCTTGGGGGAAGGGAGGCACTGAAGCTTTCTTT

V gene: TRBV9
D gene: NA
J gene: TRBJ1-1
clone size: NA
CDR3 protein: CASSAGGGVLNTEAFF
CDR3 DNA: TGTGCCAGCAGCGCCGGTGGGGGGGTCCTGAACACTGAAGCTTTCTTT

V gene: TRBV5-6
D gene: NA
J gene: TRBJ1-3
clone size: NA
CDR3 protein: CASSLRGAGGNTIYF
CDR3 DNA: TGTGCCAGCAGCTTACGGGGGGCTGGAGGAAACACCATATATTTT

V gene: TRBV7-9
D gene: NA
J gene: TRBJ2-7
clone size: few
CDR3 protein: CASRLDLRDEQYF
CDR3 DNA: TGTGCCAGCAGACTAGACCTCCGGGACGAGCAGTACTTC

V gene: TRBV5-1
D gene: NA
J gene: TRBJ1-2
clone size: NA
CDR3 protein: CASSLSGAGGYGYTF
CDR3 DNA: TGCGCCAGCAGCTTGAGCGGTGCGGGGGGCTATGGCTACACCTTC

V gene: TRBV7-9
D gene: TRBD1
J gene: TRBJ2-7
clone size: NA
CDR3 protein: CASSFGQGAHYEQYF
CDR3 DNA: TGTGCCAGCAGCTTCGGACAGGGGGCCCATTACGAGCAGTACTTC

V gene: TRBV7-8
D gene: TRBD1
J gene: TRBJ1-5
clone size: NA
CDR3 protein: CASSFLMGDRDSNQPQHF
CDR3 DNA: TGTGCCAGCAGCTTTCTGATGGGGGACAGGGATAGCAATCAGCCCCAGCATTTT

V gene: TRBV27
D gene: NA
J gene: TRBJ2-3
clone size: NA
CDR3 protein: CASRQTDTQYF
CDR3 DNA: TGTGCCAGCAGACAAACCGATACGCAATATTTT

V gene: TRBV9
D gene: NA
J gene: TRBJ2-2
clone size: NA
CDR3 protein: CASNSGGSTGELFF
CDR3 DNA: TGTGCCAGCAACTCCGGGGGAAGCACCGGGGAGCTGTTTTTT

V gene: TRBV4-2
D gene: NA
J gene: TRBJ1-2
clone size: NA
CDR3 protein: CASSQDGADPLYGYTF
CDR3 DNA: TGTGCCAGCAGCCAAGACGGAGCAGACCCCCTCTATGGCTACACCTTC

V gene: TRBV5-1
D gene: NA
J gene: TRBJ2-7
clone size: NA
CDR3 protein: CASSLDREVYEQYF
CDR3 DNA: TGCGCCAGCAGCTTAGACAGGGAGGTCTACGAGCAGTACTTC

V gene: TRBV5-1
D gene: NA
J gene: TRBJ2-1
clone size: NA
CDR3 protein: CASSLTGTYNEQFF
CDR3 DNA: TGCGCCAGCAGCTTGACGGGTACCTACAATGAGCAGTTCTTC

V gene: TRBV19
D gene: NA
J gene: TRBJ1-3
clone size: NA
CDR3 protein: CASSAWSSGNTIYF
CDR3 DNA: TGTGCCAGTTCCGCCTGGAGCTCTGGAAACACCATATATTTT

V gene: TRBV27
D gene: TRBD1
J gene: TRBJ1-1
clone size: NA
CDR3 protein: CASSLSIGGGTEAFF
CDR3 DNA: TGTGCCAGCAGTTTATCGATAGGGGGCGGGACTGAAGCTTTCTTT

V gene: TRBV30
D gene: NA
J gene: TRBJ2-2
clone size: few
CDR3 protein: CAWRYNTGELFF
CDR3 DNA: TGTGCCTGGCGGTACAACACCGGGGAGCTGTTTTTT

V gene: TRBV6-5
D gene: TRBD1
J gene: TRBJ2-5
clone size: NA
CDR3 protein: CATGQGVRETQYF
CDR3 DNA: TGTGCCACCGGACAGGGAGTTCGAGAGACCCAGTACTTC

V gene: TRBV7-3
D gene: NA
J gene: TRBJ2-2
clone size: NA
CDR3 protein: CASSPRKGGPSSGELFF
CDR3 DNA: TGTGCCAGCAGCCCGAGAAAGGGGGGGCCGTCGAGCGGGGAGCTGTTTTTT

V gene: TRBV4-2
D gene: NA
J gene: TRBJ2-2
clone size: NA
CDR3 protein: CASSQAHLRGLNTGELFF
CDR3 DNA: TGTGCCAGCAGCCAGGCACACCTCAGGGGCCTGAACACCGGGGAGCTGTTTTTT

V gene: TRBV5-1
D gene: TRBD2
J gene: TRBJ2-5
clone size: NA
CDR3 protein: CASSFLAGGQETQYF
CDR3 DNA: TGCGCCAGCAGCTTTCTAGCGGGGGGACAAGAGACCCAGTACTTC

V gene: TRBV10-3
D gene: NA
J gene: TRBJ1-1
clone size: NA
CDR3 protein: CAISEEGGTEAFF
CDR3 DNA: TGTGCCATCAGTGAGGAGGGAGGCACTGAAGCTTTCTTT

V gene: TRBV6-6
D gene: TRBD1
J gene: TRBJ2-1
clone size: few
CDR3 protein: CASRRTGGINEQFF
CDR3 DNA: TGTGCCAGCAGGAGGACAGGGGGGATAAATGAGCAGTTCTTC

V gene: TRBV19
D gene: NA
J gene: TRBJ2-6
clone size: NA
CDR3 protein: CASSSGAGANVLTF
CDR3 DNA: TGTGCCAGTAGTAGCGGGGCTGGGGCCAACGTCCTGACTTTC

V gene: TRBV5-1
D gene: TRBD1
J gene: TRBJ1-3
clone size: NA
CDR3 protein: CASSVRGRGNTIYF
CDR3 DNA: TGCGCCAGCAGCGTCAGGGGGCGAGGAAACACCATATATTTT

V gene: TRBV5-1
D gene: TRBD2
J gene: TRBJ2-3
clone size: NA
CDR3 protein: CASSLAGGQTQYF
CDR3 DNA: TGCGCCAGCAGCTTAGCGGGAGGGCAGACACAGTATTTT

V gene: TRBV2
D gene: TRBD1
J gene: TRBJ1-1
clone size: NA
CDR3 protein: CASKGQGLNTEAFF
CDR3 DNA: TGTGCCAGCAAAGGACAGGGCTTGAACACTGAAGCTTTCTTT

V gene: TRBV21-1
D gene: NA
J gene: TRBJ1-4
clone size: NA
CDR3 protein: CASSTGGAATNEKLFF
CDR3 DNA: TGTGCCAGCAGCACTGGGGGGGCGGCAACTAATGAAAAACTGTTTTTT

V gene: TRBV28
D gene: TRBD1
J gene: TRBJ1-4
clone size: NA
CDR3 protein: CASSNGQGNEKLFF
CDR3 DNA: TGTGCCAGCAGCAACGGACAGGGGAATGAAAAACTGTTTTTT

V gene: TRBV5-1
D gene: TRBD1
J gene: TRBJ2-7
clone size: NA
CDR3 protein: CASSPTIPTGVTSYEQYF
CDR3 DNA: TGCGCCAGCAGCCCGACGATTCCGACAGGGGTTACATCTTACGAGCAGTACTTC

V gene: TRBV5-5
D gene: NA
J gene: TRBJ2-1
clone size: few
CDR3 protein: CASTRTASYNEQFF
CDR3 DNA: TGTGCCAGCACCCGGACAGCCTCCTACAATGAGCAGTTCTTC

V gene: TRBV28
D gene: TRBD2
J gene: TRBJ2-3
clone size: NA
CDR3 protein: CASSSRTSGDTQYF
CDR3 DNA: TGTGCCAGCAGTTCAAGGACTAGCGGAGATACGCAGTATTTT

V gene: TRBV27
D gene: NA
J gene: TRBJ2-2
clone size: NA
CDR3 protein: CASSRSYTGELFF
CDR3 DNA: TGTGCCAGCAGCCGCAGTTACACCGGGGAGCTGTTTTTT

V gene: TRBV7-8
D gene: TRBD1
J gene: TRBJ2-1
clone size: NA
CDR3 protein: CASSLARDRVGEQFF
CDR3 DNA: TGTGCCAGCAGCCTAGCCCGCGACAGGGTCGGTGAGCAGTTCTTC

V gene: TRBV7-6
D gene: TRBD2
J gene: TRBJ2-7
clone size: once
CDR3 protein: CASSSVTSGGAYEQYF
CDR3 DNA: TGTGCCAGCAGCTCCGTAACTAGCGGGGGGGCCTACGAGCAGTACTTC

V gene: TRBV5-1
D gene: NA
J gene: TRBJ2-1
clone size: NA
CDR3 protein: CASSVWAGPYNEQFF
CDR3 DNA: TGCGCCAGCAGCGTTTGGGCGGGACCCTACAATGAGCAGTTCTTC

V gene: TRBV15
D gene: NA
J gene: TRBJ2-7
clone size: few
CDR3 protein: CATSRDLRGSEQYF
CDR3 DNA: TGTGCCACCAGCAGAGATCTCAGAGGGTCGGAGCAGTACTTC

V gene: TRBV7-2
D gene: NA
J gene: TRBJ2-1
clone size: NA
CDR3 protein: CASRAGRSYNEQFF
CDR3 DNA: TGTGCCAGCCGCGCGGGGCGCTCCTACAATGAGCAGTTCTTC

V gene: TRBV6-5
D gene: NA
J gene: TRBJ1-4
clone size: once
CDR3 protein: CASSYSHQGPREKLFF
CDR3 DNA: TGTGCCAGCAGTTACTCGCATCAGGGGCCCCGAGAAAAACTGTTTTTT

V gene: TRBV4-1
D gene: TRBD1
J gene: TRBJ2-7
clone size: NA
CDR3 protein: CASSQRTGDEQYF
CDR3 DNA: TGCGCCAGCAGCCAACGGACAGGGGACGAGCAGTACTTC

V gene: TRBV7-9
D gene: TRBD1
J gene: TRBJ2-7
clone size: NA
CDR3 protein: CASRTGQGGYEQYF
CDR3 DNA: TGTGCCAGCAGAACCGGACAGGGGGGCTACGAGCAGTACTTC

V gene: TRBV7-8
D gene: NA
J gene: TRBJ1-5
clone size: few
CDR3 protein: CASSLWSSNQRQPQHF
CDR3 DNA: TGTGCCAGCAGCTTATGGTCTTCTAACCAGAGGCAGCCCCAGCATTTT

V gene: TRBV7-9
D gene: TRBD1
J gene: TRBJ1-2
clone size: NA
CDR3 protein: CASSPTDRDPVSGYTF
CDR3 DNA: TGTGCCAGCAGCCCGACCGACAGGGACCCCGTGTCTGGCTACACCTTC

V gene: TRBV9
D gene: NA
J gene: TRBJ1-2
clone size: NA
CDR3 protein: CASSLRQALTF
CDR3 DNA: TGTGCCAGCAGCTTGAGACAGGCTCTCACCTTC

V gene: TRBV9
D gene: TRBD1
J gene: TRBJ1-2
clone size: NA
CDR3 protein: CASSKGQGDYGYTF
CDR3 DNA: TGTGCCAGCAGCAAGGGACAGGGCGACTATGGCTACACCTTC

V gene: TRBV6-5
D gene: NA
J gene: TRBJ1-2
clone size: NA
CDR3 protein: CASRTRGGPNGYTF
CDR3 DNA: TGTGCCAGCAGGACTAGGGGTGGACCTAACGGCTACACCTTC

V gene: TRBV5-4
D gene: NA
J gene: TRBJ2-7
clone size: NA
CDR3 protein: CASSLPSSYEQYF
CDR3 DNA: TGTGCCAGCAGCTTGCCTTCCTCCTACGAGCAGTACTTC

V gene: TRBV11-2
D gene: NA
J gene: TRBJ2-3
clone size: NA
CDR3 protein: CASSSGTHRSADTQYF
CDR3 DNA: TGTGCCAGCAGCTCAGGGACTCACAGGTCGGCCGATACGCAGTATTTT

V gene: TRBV6-6
D gene: TRBD1
J gene: TRBJ2-2
clone size: NA
CDR3 protein: CASSQGTGGSTGELFF
CDR3 DNA: TGTGCCAGCAGCCAAGGAACAGGGGGCTCCACCGGGGAGCTGTTTTTT

V gene: TRBV15
D gene: NA
J gene: TRBJ2-1
clone size: NA
CDR3 protein: CATSSRELIYNEQFF
CDR3 DNA: TGTGCCACCAGCTCTCGGGAACTTATCTACAATGAGCAGTTCTTC

V gene: TRBV19
D gene: NA
J gene: TRBJ1-1
clone size: NA
CDR3 protein: CASSIGQSEAFF
CDR3 DNA: TGTGCCAGTAGTATAGGACAGTCTGAAGCTTTCTTT

V gene: TRBV19
D gene: NA
J gene: TRBJ1-2
clone size: NA
CDR3 protein: CASLRGHLQPGGYTF
CDR3 DNA: TGTGCCAGTTTAAGAGGACACCTCCAACCAGGGGGCTACACCTTC

V gene: TRBV3-1/TRBV3-2
D gene: TRBD1
J gene: TRBJ2-2
clone size: NA
CDR3 protein: CASSLTDRGRGGELFF
CDR3 DNA: TGTGCCAGCAGCCTTACCGACAGGGGAAGAGGCGGGGAGCTGTTTTTT

V gene: TRBV3-1/TRBV3-2
D gene: NA
J gene: TRBJ2-1
clone size: few
CDR3 protein: CASSAWRARVDEQFF
CDR3 DNA: TGTGCCAGCAGCGCTTGGAGGGCCAGGGTCGATGAGCAGTTCTTC

V gene: TRBV18
D gene: TRBD2
J gene: TRBJ2-2
clone size: NA
CDR3 protein: CASPTDTGGPNTGELFF
CDR3 DNA: TGTGCCAGCCCAACTGATACGGGGGGACCGAACACCGGGGAGCTGTTTTTT

V gene: TRBV5-6
D gene: NA
J gene: TRBJ2-2
clone size: NA
CDR3 protein: CASSRRVTVANTGELFF
CDR3 DNA: TGTGCCAGCAGCCGCCGGGTGACCGTCGCGAACACCGGGGAGCTGTTTTTT

V gene: TRBV6-5
D gene: NA
J gene: TRBJ2-3
clone size: NA
CDR3 protein: CASSHGDFTDTQYF
CDR3 DNA: TGTGCCAGCAGTCACGGGGACTTCACAGATACGCAGTATTTT

V gene: TRBV28
D gene: TRBD1
J gene: TRBJ2-7
clone size: NA
CDR3 protein: CASTPRQGSPTYEQYF
CDR3 DNA: TGTGCCAGCACTCCCCGACAGGGGAGCCCCACCTACGAGCAGTACTTC